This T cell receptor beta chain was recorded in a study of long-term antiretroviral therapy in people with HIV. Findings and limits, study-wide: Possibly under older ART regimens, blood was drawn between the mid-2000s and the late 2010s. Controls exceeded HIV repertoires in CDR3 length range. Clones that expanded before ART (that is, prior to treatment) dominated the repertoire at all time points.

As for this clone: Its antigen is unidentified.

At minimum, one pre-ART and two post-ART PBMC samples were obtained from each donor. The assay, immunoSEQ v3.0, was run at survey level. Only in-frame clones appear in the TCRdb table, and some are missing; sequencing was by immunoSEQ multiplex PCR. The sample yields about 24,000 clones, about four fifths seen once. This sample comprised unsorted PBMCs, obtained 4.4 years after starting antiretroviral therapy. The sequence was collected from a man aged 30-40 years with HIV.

The CDR3 sequence is CASSFRGGTDTQYF. The CDR3 bases are TGTGCCAGCAGCTTCCGGGGTGGCACAGATACGCAGTATTTT. This chain links TRBV11-2 with TRBJ2-3; TRBD2 might be the D (5 bases). The CDR3 loop spans 14 amino acids. Trimming cost V 3 bases and J 1 base, with 8 bases left between them. Germline V CDR1 and CDR2: SGHAT, FQNNGV.